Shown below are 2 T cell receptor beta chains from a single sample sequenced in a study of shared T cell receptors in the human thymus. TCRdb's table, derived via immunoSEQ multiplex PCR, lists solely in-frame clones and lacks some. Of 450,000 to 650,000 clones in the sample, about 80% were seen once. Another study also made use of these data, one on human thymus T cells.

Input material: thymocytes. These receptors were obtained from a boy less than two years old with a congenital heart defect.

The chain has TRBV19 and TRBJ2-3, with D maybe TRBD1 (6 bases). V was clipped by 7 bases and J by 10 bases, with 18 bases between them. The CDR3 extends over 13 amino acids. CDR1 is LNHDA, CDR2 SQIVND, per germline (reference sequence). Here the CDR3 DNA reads TGTGCCAGTACCCCAGCGCTGGGGGCGGCGCAGTATTTT. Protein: CASTPALGAAQYF.

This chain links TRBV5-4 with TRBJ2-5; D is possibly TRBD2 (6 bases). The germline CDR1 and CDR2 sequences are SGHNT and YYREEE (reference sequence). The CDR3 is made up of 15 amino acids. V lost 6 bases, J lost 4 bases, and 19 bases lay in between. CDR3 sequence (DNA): TGTGCCAGCACCAGGGCAAGCGGGCCGGGAGAGACCCAGTACTTC. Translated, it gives CASTRASGPGETQYF.